These 5 T cell receptor beta chains were sequenced from one sample in a study of CD8+CD57+ T cells in acquired aplastic anemia. Using genomic DNA as the template, TCR beta VDJ and CDR3 profiling was carried out. In TCRdb, the reads were re-called with MiXCR into one record per CDR3 protein. The table has under 150,000 distinct CDR3 sequences, around two fifths seen once; the top ten hold roughly 8.4%. The sequencing sample was made of sorted CD4+, CD8+, or CD8+CD57+ T cells (not recorded which) from PBMCs. The receptors come from a human donor in good health, serving as a control.

The rearrangement links TRBV29-1 to TRBJ1-4; tentatively, D is TRBD1 (6 bases). The CDR3 extends over 17 amino acids. Germline CDR1 reads SQVTM; CDR2 reads ANQGSEA. The V and J ends lost 7 bases and 3 bases respectively, with 24 bases between them. CDR3 sequence reads: CSARQALGIGANEKLFF. For the CDR3, the DNA is TGCAGCGCCCGACAGGCGTTAGGTATCGGGGCTAATGAAAAACTGTTTTTT.

This clonotype was recorded many times. The CDR3 sequence: CSAIIAGGFHEQYF. CDR3 coding DNA: TGCAGTGCTATCATAGCGGGAGGGTTCCACGAGCAGTACTTC. This chain joins TRBV20-1 and TRBJ2-7, with TRBD2 identical over 11 bases. After removal of 4 bases from V and 5 bases from J, the junction contained 7 bases not matched to a gene. The CDR3 consists of 14 residues. Germline V gene lookup returns CDR1 DFQATT and CDR2 SNEGSKA (reference sequence).

This clonotype occurred many times. CDR3 loop: CASSSLAGVPGEQYF. DNA for the CDR3: TGTGCCAGCAGCTCCCTAGCGGGAGTCCCGGGCGAGCAGTACTTC. The chain combines TRBV7-2 with TRBJ2-7, with 10 positions matching TRBD2. Germline-derived CDR1 and CDR2 are SGHTA and FQGNSA. The J segment lost 6 bases and the V segment lost 4 bases, leaving 9 bases of the junction unmatched. This CDR3 region has 15 residues. Using reference TRBV7-2 and TRBJ2-7 for the parts outside the CDR3, the full variable domain is GAGVSQSPSNKVTEKGKDVELRCDPISGHTALYWYRQSLGQGLEFLIYFQGNSAPDKSGLPSDRFSAERTGGSVSTLTIQRTQQEDSAVYLCASSSLAGVPGEQYFGPGTRLTVT.

This clonotype appeared many times. This chain uses TRBV19 with TRBJ2-1, with D possibly TRBD1 on 5 matching bases. Germline CDR1 LNHDA, CDR2 SQIVND (reference sequence). V was pared by 6 bases and J by 1 base, with 10 bases between. This CDR3 has 14 amino acids. In nucleotides, the CDR3 is TGTGCCAGTAGGATTTCAGGGTCCTACAATGAGCAGTTCTTC. Amino acids: CASRISGSYNEQFF.

This clonotype was picked up many times. The CDR3 DNA reads as TGTGCCACCAGCCCCCCGTCGTGGGGCGGGGAGCTGTTTTTT. This gives the protein CATSPPSWGGELFF. V and J are TRBV24-1 and TRBJ2-2, with D hard to call. Germline CDR1 KGHDR, CDR2 SFDVKD. Trimming took off 7 bases at V and 7 bases at J, with 15 bases between the two ends. The CDR3 is 14 amino acids.